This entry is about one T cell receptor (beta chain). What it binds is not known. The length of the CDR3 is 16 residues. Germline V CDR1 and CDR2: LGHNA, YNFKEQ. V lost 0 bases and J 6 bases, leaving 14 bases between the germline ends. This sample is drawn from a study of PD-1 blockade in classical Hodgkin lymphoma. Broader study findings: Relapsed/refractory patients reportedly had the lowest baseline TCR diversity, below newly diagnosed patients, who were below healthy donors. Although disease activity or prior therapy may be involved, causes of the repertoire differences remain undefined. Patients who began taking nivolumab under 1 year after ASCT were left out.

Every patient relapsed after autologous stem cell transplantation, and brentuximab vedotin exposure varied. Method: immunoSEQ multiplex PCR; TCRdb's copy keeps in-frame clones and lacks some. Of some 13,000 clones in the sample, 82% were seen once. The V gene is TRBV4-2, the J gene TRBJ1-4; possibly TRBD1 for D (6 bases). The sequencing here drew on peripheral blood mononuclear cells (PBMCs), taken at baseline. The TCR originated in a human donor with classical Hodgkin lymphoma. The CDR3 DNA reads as TGTGCCAGCAGCCAAGAAATACGGGGGCAGGATGAAAAACTGTTTTTT. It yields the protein CASSQEIRGQDEKLFF.